This TCR beta chain appears in the sequencing data of a study of shared clonotypes between healthy human individuals. General study findings and limits: For sorted subsets, rarefaction showed incomplete sequencing despite large depth.

TCRdb's table, derived via immunoSEQ multiplex PCR, lists solely in-frame clones and lacks some. The sample contains some 630,000 clones, roughly 78% of which appear only once. Worth noting for this clone: Antigen unknown.

V was pared by 5 bases and J by 1 base, with 7 bases of the junction left unmatched. The V gene's germline CDR1 is KGHSH and CDR2 LQKENI. The CDR3 is 17 amino acids. V usage is TRBV18 and J usage is TRBJ1-5; 11 bases are a match to TRBD1. The TCR comes from a young woman in good health. The sample comprised memory CD4+ T cells sorted from blood. Subset meaning: CD45RA-negative fraction. CDR3 sequence (DNA): TGTGCCAGCTCATCGGACAGGGGGCGAGGGAGCAATCAGCCCCAGCATTTT. As protein: CASSSDRGRGSNQPQHF.